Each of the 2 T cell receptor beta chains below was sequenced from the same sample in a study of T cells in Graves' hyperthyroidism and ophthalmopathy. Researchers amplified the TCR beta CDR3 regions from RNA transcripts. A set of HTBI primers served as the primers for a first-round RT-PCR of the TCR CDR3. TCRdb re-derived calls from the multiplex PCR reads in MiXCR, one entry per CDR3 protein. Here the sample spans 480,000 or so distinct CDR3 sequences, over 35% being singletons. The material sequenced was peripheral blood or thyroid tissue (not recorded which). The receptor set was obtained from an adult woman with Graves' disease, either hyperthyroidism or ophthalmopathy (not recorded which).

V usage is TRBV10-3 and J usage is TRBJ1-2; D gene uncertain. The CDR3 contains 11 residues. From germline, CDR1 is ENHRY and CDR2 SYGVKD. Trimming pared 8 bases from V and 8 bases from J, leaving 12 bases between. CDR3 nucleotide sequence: TGTGCCATCCCCGGGCCAGACGGCTACACCTTC. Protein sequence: CAIPGPDGYTF.

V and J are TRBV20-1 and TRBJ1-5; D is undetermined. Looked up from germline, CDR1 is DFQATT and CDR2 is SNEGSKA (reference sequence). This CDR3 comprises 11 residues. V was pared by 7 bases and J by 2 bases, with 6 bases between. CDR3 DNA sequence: TGCAGTGTAACCGGCAATCAGCCCCAGCATTTT. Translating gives CSVTGNQPQHF.